This paragraph reports one TCR beta chain. As yet, its antigen is unknown. These data originate in a study of CD8+ T cells in alopecia areata. The wider study: Oral tofacitinib (5 to 10 mg twice daily) was administered to treated patients. The percentage of affected scalp area served as the score of severity for treated patients. Overall study results and limits: Scalp lesions, especially in alopecia totalis/universalis, had higher clonality than normal scalp. Patients shared TCRs less clearly than mice did, possibly for HLA-related reasons.

Sequencing templates came from extracted RNA that was reverse transcribed into cDNA. The method was immunoSEQ multiplex PCR; TCRdb's version includes in-frame clones alone and lacks a portion of them. The sample has approximately 180,000 clones; 50% to 70% are singletons. CDR3 length: 15 residues. V shed 3 bases, J shed 2 bases, and the junction held 6 bases outside the gene matches. The germline V gene has CDR1 GTSNPN and CDR2 SVGIG (reference sequence). Regarding treatment: oral pan-JAK inhibitor, 5-10 mg twice daily. The chain is built from TRBV30 and TRBJ1-2; 10 positions agree with TRBD1. This sample comprised CD4+ T cells sorted from blood, obtained around week 50, from a patient treated with tofacitinib. The source of this sequence is a human donor with alopecia areata. The CDR3 DNA reads TGTGCCTGGAGGACCGGGACAGGGGCCAACTATGGCTACACCTTC. It codes for CAWRTGTGANYGYTF.